Listed below are T cell receptor beta chains from one sample, sequenced in a study of blood T cell repertoires in COVID-19. Clones were sequenced by immunoSEQ multiplex PCR, and TCRdb holds only the in-frame ones, with some missing. The data hold some 120,000 clones, with 84% observed a single time. The specimen sequenced was peripheral blood. The source is a woman aged 60-75 years with acute or convalescent COVID-19. The CDR3 runs from the conserved cysteine through the conserved F or W. Each record gives: CDR3 length, V gene, J gene, CDR3 protein.

len: 13
v_gene: TRBV19
j_gene: TRBJ1-1
CDR3aa: CASSRQINTEAFF

len: 15
v_gene: TRBV6-5
j_gene: TRBJ2-5
CDR3aa: CASSSGGRGEETQYF

len: 15
v_gene: TRBV5-6
j_gene: TRBJ2-2
CDR3aa: CASSATGINTGELFF

len: 14
v_gene: TRBV19
j_gene: TRBJ2-5
CDR3aa: CATRDRGQEETQYF

len: 15
v_gene: TRBV28
j_gene: TRBJ2-5
CDR3aa: CASSHGTGGLETQYF

len: 16
v_gene: TRBV14
j_gene: TRBJ2-5
CDR3aa: CASSQFGRGPQETQYF

len: 13
v_gene: TRBV5-1
j_gene: TRBJ2-5
CDR3aa: CASSRGSEETQYF

len: 17
v_gene: TRBV14
j_gene: TRBJ2-3
CDR3aa: CASSQDPPSGGRDTQYF

len: 12
v_gene: TRBV29-1
j_gene: TRBJ1-1
CDR3aa: CSVGTGGGEAFF

len: 15
v_gene: TRBV6-1
j_gene: TRBJ1-3
CDR3aa: CASSETDWRGDTIYF

len: 11
v_gene: TRBV27
j_gene: TRBJ2-3
CDR3aa: CASSFSDTQYF

len: 16
v_gene: TRBV27
j_gene: TRBJ2-3
CDR3aa: CASSLRTSGGTDTQYF

len: 14
v_gene: TRBV5-1
j_gene: TRBJ2-5
CDR3aa: CASSSGGPQETQYF

len: 15
v_gene: TRBV24-1
j_gene: TRBJ1-6
CDR3aa: CATSGTSSYNSPLHF

len: 18
v_gene: TRBV27
j_gene: TRBJ2-3
CDR3aa: CASSLSRADKKSTDTQYF

len: 15
v_gene: TRBV2
j_gene: TRBJ1-4
CDR3aa: CASSGQGNRGEKLFF

len: 14
v_gene: TRBV19
j_gene: TRBJ2-3
CDR3aa: CASRLAGGRDTQYF

len: 16
v_gene: TRBV7-7
j_gene: TRBJ2-5
CDR3aa: CASSPGLAGAGETQYF

len: 13
v_gene: TRBV24-1
j_gene: TRBJ1-2
CDR3aa: CATSDGDIYGYTF

len: 16
v_gene: TRBV6-6
j_gene: TRBJ1-5
CDR3aa: CASSYASPRGNQPQHF

len: 15
v_gene: TRBV2
j_gene: TRBJ2-6
CDR3aa: CASRTGGAGANVLTF

len: 16
v_gene: TRBV19
j_gene: TRBJ2-5
CDR3aa: CASSIKGTRAEETQYF

len: 13
v_gene: TRBV10-2
j_gene: TRBJ1-4
CDR3aa: CASSDLSNEKLFF